This is a list of T cell receptor beta chains from one sample in a study of blood T cell repertoires in COVID-19. Sequencing was performed with immunoSEQ multiplex PCR; in TCRdb, only in-frame clones are kept and a portion is missing. The data contain some 120,000 clones, over 70% of them singletons. The specimen was peripheral blood. The receptors come from a woman in her 50s with acute or convalescent COVID-19. The CDR3 runs from the conserved cysteine through the conserved F or W. The order of the fields is V gene, clone size, D gene, J gene, CDR3 DNA, CDR3 protein. The D gene is left open where the match is weak. The size field is filled for only some rows; it gives once, few, many or a size class.

>TRBV11-2|.|.|TRBJ1-1
TGTGCCAGCAGCCCCCCGGGCACAGGGGAAGCTTTCTTT
CASSPPGTGEAFF
>TRBV5-8|.|TRBD1|TRBJ2-1
TGTGCCAGCAGACTTGACAGGGGCTTCTACAATGAGCAGTTCTTC
CASRLDRGFYNEQFF
>TRBV7-8|.|TRBD2|TRBJ2-3
TGTGCCAGCAGCTTAGCGACTAGCGGCACAGATACGCAGTATTTT
CASSLATSGTDTQYF
>TRBV20-1|.|.|TRBJ1-2
TGCAGTGCTACGGCGGACTTGGGCTACACCTTC
CSATADLGYTF
>TRBV6-5|.|TRBD1|TRBJ2-1
TGTGCCAGCAATAAAGGGGACAGGTGGGATGAGCAGTTCTTC
CASNKGDRWDEQFF
>TRBV12-3/TRBV12-4|.|.|TRBJ1-5
TGTGCCAGCAGTTTTGGAGACAATCAGCCCCAGCATTTT
CASSFGDNQPQHF
>TRBV10-2|.|.|TRBJ2-7
TGCGCCAGCAGTGAGTCGAGTGGCGGGCGACCCTACGAGCAGTACTTC
CASSESSGGRPYEQYF
>TRBV3-1/TRBV3-2|.|TRBD1|TRBJ1-5
TGTGCCAGCAGCCAAGGAGGGACAGGGGTCAATCAGCCCCAGCATTTT
CASSQGGTGVNQPQHF
>TRBV28|few|.|TRBJ2-7
TGTGCCAGCAGCCGCTCCTACGAGCAGTACTTC
CASSRSYEQYF
>TRBV3-1/TRBV3-2|few|TRBD2|TRBJ2-7
TGTGCCAGCAGCCATCTTAGCTACTGGACTAGCGGGGGACCAGTCTCCTACGAGCAGTACTTC
CASSHLSYWTSGGPVSYEQYF
>TRBV5-6|.|TRBD1|TRBJ1-2
TGTGCCAGCAGCTCAGGGACAGGGGGCGGCAACTATGGCTACACCTTC
CASSSGTGGGNYGYTF
>TRBV18|.|TRBD2|TRBJ2-1
TGTGCCAGCTCACACCCGGGACTAGCTGACAATGAGCAGTTCTTC
CASSHPGLADNEQFF
>TRBV2|.|TRBD2|TRBJ2-3
TGTGCCAGCAGTGAAAGGGCTAGCGGAAACACAGATACGCAGTATTTT
CASSERASGNTDTQYF
>TRBV3-1/TRBV3-2|few|TRBD2|TRBJ2-5
TGTGCCAGCAGCCCGGGGGACTACACACAAGAGACCCAGTACTTC
CASSPGDYTQETQYF
>TRBV7-3|.|.|TRBJ2-3
TGTGCCAGCAGCGTAGACTCAAACACAGATACGCAGTATTTT
CASSVDSNTDTQYF
>TRBV6-1|.|.|TRBJ2-2
TGTGCCAGCAGTGACAATCCAGGGAACACCGGGGAGCTGTTTTTT
CASSDNPGNTGELFF
>TRBV5-1|.|.|TRBJ2-5
TGCGCCAGCAGCCCTGGCCGCCGTGGCGGGATGGGGGAGACCCAGTACTTC
CASSPGRRGGMGETQYF
>TRBV5-4|.|.|TRBJ1-1
TGTGCCAGCAGCCAGATGACAGGGAACACTGAAGCTTTCTTT
CASSQMTGNTEAFF
>TRBV11-2|.|.|TRBJ1-2
TGTGCCAGCAGCTTAGTTCGGACAGTCTATGGCTACACCTTC
CASSLVRTVYGYTF
>TRBV28|.|.|TRBJ1-1
TGTGCCAGCAGCCCACCGGGGGGTTGGTACACTGAAGCTTTCTTT
CASSPPGGWYTEAFF
>TRBV28|.|.|TRBJ1-1
TGTGCCAGCAGCCCAGCCAGCCGCGGTTGGCCTGAAGCTTTCTTT
CASSPASRGWPEAFF
>TRBV9|.|TRBD1|TRBJ1-2
TGTGCCAGCAGCGTAACAGGGGGGGCTAACTATGGCTACACCTTC
CASSVTGGANYGYTF
>TRBV29-1|.|.|TRBJ1-2
TGCAGCGTCCACCAGGGATCAGGGTATGGCTACACCTTC
CSVHQGSGYGYTF
>TRBV27|.|.|TRBJ1-3
TGTGCCAGCAGCCGACAGTTCTCTGGAAACACCATATATTTT
CASSRQFSGNTIYF
>TRBV5-4|few|TRBD1|TRBJ1-2
TGTGCCAGCAGCAAGGGACAGATCTATGGCTACACCTTC
CASSKGQIYGYTF
>TRBV19|.|TRBD2|TRBJ2-1
TGTGCCAGTAGTTCTCCACTAGCGCGCTCCTACAATGAGCAGTTCTTC
CASSSPLARSYNEQFF
>TRBV2|.|.|TRBJ1-1
TGTGCCAGCAGTGAGAGAGAGAACACTGAAGCTTTCTTT
CASSERENTEAFF
>TRBV11-2|once|TRBD1|TRBJ1-1
TGTGCCAGCAGCTTAGGACAGGGCACTGAAGCTTTCTTT
CASSLGQGTEAFF
>TRBV7-3|.|.|TRBJ1-2
TGTGCCAGCAGCCTCGACGGGAGGCGGATGGATGGCTACACCTTC
CASSLDGRRMDGYTF
>TRBV27|.|.|TRBJ2-1
TGTGCCAGCAGTCAACAGGCTTCTTGGTACAATGAGCAGTTCTTC
CASSQQASWYNEQFF
>TRBV7-9|.|TRBD1|TRBJ1-4
TGTGCCAGCAGCCAAGGACAGGGGGCTGATGAAAAACTGTTTTTT
CASSQGQGADEKLFF
>TRBV5-1|.|.|TRBJ1-1
TGCGCCAGCAGTAACAGAGTGAACACTGAAGCTTTCTTT
CASSNRVNTEAFF
>TRBV10-3|.|.|TRBJ1-5
TGTGCCATCAGTGAGTCTGCCGGGGAGGTCAATCAGCCCCAGCATTTT
CAISESAGEVNQPQHF
>TRBV7-6|.|TRBD2|TRBJ2-1
TGTGCCAGCAGCTTAGGGGCGGGAGGGCCTTTTGGCAATGAGCAGTTCTTC
CASSLGAGGPFGNEQFF
>TRBV20-1|once|.|TRBJ1-5
TGCAGTGCGCTAGAACGGGCCCAGCATTTT
CSALERAQHF
>TRBV7-2|.|.|TRBJ2-4
TGTGCCAGCAGCACCCGGGGCATTCAGTACTTC
CASSTRGIQYF
>TRBV5-1|.|TRBD2|TRBJ2-1
TGCGCCAGCAGCTCCCTAACTAGCGTGGATGAGCAGTTCTTC
CASSSLTSVDEQFF
>TRBV4-1|.|.|TRBJ2-7
TGCGCCAGCAGCCGAGATCAGGGTCCCTACGAGCAGTACTTC
CASSRDQGPYEQYF
>TRBV19|.|.|TRBJ2-1
TGTGCCAGTAGTATGTTAGAAGGGCGGGAGTTCTTC
CASSMLEGREFF
>TRBV30|few|.|TRBJ1-6
TGTGCCTCCCCACGACGGGAGAGCTATAATTCACCCCTCCACTTT
CASPRRESYNSPLHF
>TRBV27|once|TRBD2|TRBJ2-4
TGTGCCAGCAGCATAGCGGGATTCGCCAAAAACATTCAGTACTTC
CASSIAGFAKNIQYF
>TRBV5-1|.|.|TRBJ1-3
TGCGCCAGCAGCTTGGTTCGGGGGGCCGCCGGAAACACCATATATTTT
CASSLVRGAAGNTIYF
>TRBV19|.|.|TRBJ1-3
TGTGCCAGTAGACCTGCTACAGGGAAGTTGCGAAACACCATATATTTT
CASRPATGKLRNTIYF
>TRBV11-2|.|.|TRBJ1-1
TGTGCCAGCAGCTTAAGCACAGTTAACACTGAAGCTTTCTTT
CASSLSTVNTEAFF
>TRBV3-1/TRBV3-2|.|.|TRBJ1-2
TGTGCCAGCAGCCAAGAGGGCGGAGGGGGCTACACCTTC
CASSQEGGGGYTF
>TRBV14|.|.|TRBJ2-1
TGTGCCAGCAGCCAAGACGCGGGGGACACCTACAATGAGCAGTTCTTC
CASSQDAGDTYNEQFF
>TRBV30|.|.|TRBJ1-1
TGTGCCTGGAGTGTATTCCGTCAGGATGCTTTCTTT
CAWSVFRQDAFF
>TRBV2|.|.|TRBJ1-1
TGTGCCAGCAGGGCTACAGGGCGGAAAAGTGAAGCTTTCTTT
CASRATGRKSEAFF
>TRBV21-1|.|.|TRBJ1-2
TGTGCCAGCAGCAAAGTCTTGGGGGCGTATGGCTACACCTTC
CASSKVLGAYGYTF
>TRBV11-1|.|TRBD2|TRBJ2-1
TGTGCCAGCAGCTTAAGCGGGGTCTCCTACAATGAGCAGTTCTTC
CASSLSGVSYNEQFF
>TRBV9|.|TRBD1|TRBJ1-1
TGTGCCAGCAGCAAGGACAGGGGGCGGACTGAAGCTTTCTTT
CASSKDRGRTEAFF
>TRBV6-9|.|.|TRBJ2-1
TGTGCCAGCAGTAACCATCGGGACTGTGACTCCTACAATGAGCAGTTCTTC
CASSNHRDCDSYNEQFF